These T cell receptor beta chains were read from a single sample in a study of blood T cell repertoires in COVID-19. The protocol was immunoSEQ multiplex PCR, while the TCRdb copy is restricted to in-frame clones and leaves out a portion. This sample has 96,000 or so clones, with approximately 90% found just once. Sequenced sample: peripheral blood. Receptors originate from a human donor with COVID-19, enrolled during active disease. The donor label of this sample is uncertain. Both conserved end residues are part of each CDR3. The order of the fields is D gene, J gene, V gene, clone size, CDR3 DNA, CDR3 protein. The D gene is left open where the match is weak. Rows give clone size only sometimes, using once, few, many, or a class for an expanded clone.

NA,TRBJ2-1,TRBV7-2,once,TGTGCCAGCAGCAGAGAGGTAGGGACATATTACAATGAGCAGTTCTTC,CASSREVGTYYNEQFF
NA,TRBJ1-1,TRBV5-5,NA,TGTGCCAGCAGCTTGGCGGGTCAGAACACTGAAGCTTTCTTT,CASSLAGQNTEAFF
NA,TRBJ2-1,TRBV11-2,NA,TGTGCCAGCAGCTCTATAGCCCCACGACGACCCTACAATGAGCAGTTCTTC,CASSSIAPRRPYNEQFF
TRBD2,TRBJ2-7,TRBV10-3,NA,TGTGCCATCGCTATAGCGGGATCCTCCTACGAGCAGTACTTC,CAIAIAGSSYEQYF
NA,TRBJ2-7,TRBV18,NA,TGTGCCAGCTCACCATCAGGGTCTTACTACGAGCAGTACTTC,CASSPSGSYYEQYF
NA,TRBJ2-1,TRBV11-2,NA,TGTGCCAGCAGCCCCGGAGAGACGAATCGGGAGCAGTTCTTC,CASSPGETNREQFF
TRBD2,TRBJ2-5,TRBV4-1,NA,TGCGCCAGCAGCCAACAACAGCGGGGAAAAGAGACCCAGTACTTC,CASSQQQRGKETQYF
TRBD2,TRBJ2-2,TRBV18,NA,TGTGCCAGCTCATACGGGACTAGTGCCGGGGAGCTGTTTTTT,CASSYGTSAGELFF
TRBD2,TRBJ2-7,TRBV6-5,NA,TGTGCCAGCAGGAGCTTAGCGGGGCGGGTGAACGAGCAGTACTTC,CASRSLAGRVNEQYF
TRBD2,TRBJ2-5,TRBV28,NA,TGTGCCAGCAGTCACAAACAGACTAGCGGGGGAGGAGAGACCCAGTACTTC,CASSHKQTSGGGETQYF
TRBD1,TRBJ2-7,TRBV5-4,few,TGTGCCAGCACCATCGACAGGGCCGGCGAGCAGTACTTC,CASTIDRAGEQYF
TRBD1,TRBJ1-1,TRBV27,NA,TGTGCCAGCAGTCTTGGACAGGGGGACACTGAAGCTTTCTTT,CASSLGQGDTEAFF
NA,TRBJ2-1,TRBV5-1,NA,TGCGCCAGCAGCCCGACTGTTTCGGGGGTCTCCTACAATGAGCAGTTCTTC,CASSPTVSGVSYNEQFF
TRBD1,TRBJ1-2,TRBV5-1,NA,TGCGCCAGCAGCCCAGGGGGTAACTATGGCTACACCTTC,CASSPGGNYGYTF
NA,TRBJ1-2,TRBV27,NA,TGTGCCAGCAGTTTATCCCCTGTTGACATCTATGGCTACACCTTC,CASSLSPVDIYGYTF
TRBD1,TRBJ1-5,TRBV3-1/TRBV3-2,once,TGTGCCAGCAGCTCAGGGACAGGGGGCGGTCAGCCCCAGCATTTT,CASSSGTGGGQPQHF
TRBD2,TRBJ2-7,TRBV5-4,NA,TGTGCCAGCAGCTTGGCGGGGACTAGCGGGAGGATAGCCTACGAGCAGTACTTC,CASSLAGTSGRIAYEQYF
NA,TRBJ2-7,TRBV4-1,NA,TGCGCCAGCAGCCAACCAGGGTACTCCTACGAGCAGTACTTC,CASSQPGYSYEQYF
NA,TRBJ1-2,TRBV28,few,TGTGCCAGCGGCAGCAGGGCATTCTATGGCTACACCTTC,CASGSRAFYGYTF
NA,TRBJ1-5,TRBV10-3,few,TGTGCCATCAGTGTTACAGACGGGGATCAGCCCCAGCATTTT,CAISVTDGDQPQHF
TRBD1,TRBJ1-2,TRBV10-3,NA,TGTGCCATGCAGGGGGACAAAGGTTTATATGGCTACACCTTC,CAMQGDKGLYGYTF
NA,TRBJ1-4,TRBV6-5,NA,TGTGCCAGCAGTTACGCGGGGACGGCTAATGAAAAACTGTTTTTT,CASSYAGTANEKLFF